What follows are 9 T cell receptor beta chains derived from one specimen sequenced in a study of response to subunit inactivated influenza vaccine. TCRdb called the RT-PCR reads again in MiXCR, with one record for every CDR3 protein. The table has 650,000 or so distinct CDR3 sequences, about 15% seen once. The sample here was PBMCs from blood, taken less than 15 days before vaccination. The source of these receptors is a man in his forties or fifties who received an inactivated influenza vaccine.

The DNA of the CDR3 is TGCGCCAGCAGCTTGTGGGCAGGGGAAACTGAAGCTTTCTTT. Translating gives CASSLWAGETEAFF. The genes are TRBV5-1 and TRBJ1-1, with a tentative D call TRBD1 (6 bases). Per the germline V gene, CDR1 is SGHRS and CDR2 is YFSETQ. V lost 1 base, J lost 5 bases, and 12 bases lay in between. CDR3 size: 14 residues.

Here the CDR3 DNA reads TGCAGTGCTAGTAGGAGGGCGAACACCGGGGAGCTGTTTTTT. Protein: CSASRRANTGELFF. V gene TRBV20-1 combines with J gene TRBJ2-2; possible D gene TRBD2, 6 bases. The ends were cut back, 3 bases at V and 0 bases at J, with 8 bases in the middle. Germline CDR1 is DFQATT and CDR2 is SNEGSKA (reference sequence). The CDR3 totals 14 residues.

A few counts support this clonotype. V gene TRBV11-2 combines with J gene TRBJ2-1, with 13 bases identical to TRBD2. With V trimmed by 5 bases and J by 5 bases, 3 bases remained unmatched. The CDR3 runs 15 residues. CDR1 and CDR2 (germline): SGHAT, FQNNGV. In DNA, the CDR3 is TGTGCCAGCAGCCGACTAGCGGGGGGTAACAATGAGCAGTTCTTC. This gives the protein CASSRLAGGNNEQFF.

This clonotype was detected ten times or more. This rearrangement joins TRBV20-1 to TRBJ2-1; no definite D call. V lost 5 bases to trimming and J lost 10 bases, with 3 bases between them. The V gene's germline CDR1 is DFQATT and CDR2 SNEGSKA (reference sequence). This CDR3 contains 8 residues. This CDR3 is CSAFEQFF. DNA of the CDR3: TGCAGTGCTTTCGAGCAGTTCTTC.

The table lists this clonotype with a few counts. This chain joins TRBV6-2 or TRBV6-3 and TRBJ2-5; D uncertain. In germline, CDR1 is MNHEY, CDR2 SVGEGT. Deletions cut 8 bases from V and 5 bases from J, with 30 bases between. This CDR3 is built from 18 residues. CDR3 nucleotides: TGTGCCAGCGGACCCCGTTACTCTCTTGACGTCAGGCGGGAGACCCAGTACTTC. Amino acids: CASGPRYSLDVRRETQYF.

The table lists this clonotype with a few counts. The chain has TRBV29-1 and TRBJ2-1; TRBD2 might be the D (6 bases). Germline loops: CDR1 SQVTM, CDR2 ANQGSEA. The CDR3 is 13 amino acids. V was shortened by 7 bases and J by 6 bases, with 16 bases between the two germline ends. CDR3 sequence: CSAYPRRGNEQFF. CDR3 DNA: TGCAGCGCCTACCCGAGGAGGGGCAATGAGCAGTTCTTC.

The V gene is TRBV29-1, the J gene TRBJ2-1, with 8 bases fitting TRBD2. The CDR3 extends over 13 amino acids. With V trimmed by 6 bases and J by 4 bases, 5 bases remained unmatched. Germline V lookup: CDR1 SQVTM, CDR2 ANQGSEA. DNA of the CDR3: TGCAGCGTAGTCGGGGGGGAATACAATGAGCAGTTCTTC. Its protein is CSVVGGEYNEQFF.

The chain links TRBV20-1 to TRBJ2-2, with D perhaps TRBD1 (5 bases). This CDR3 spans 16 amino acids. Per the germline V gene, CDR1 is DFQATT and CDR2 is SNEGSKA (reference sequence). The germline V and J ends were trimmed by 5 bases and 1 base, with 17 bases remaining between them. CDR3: CSALDRTYLNTGELFF. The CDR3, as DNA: TGCAGTGCTTTAGATCGGACATACCTGAACACCGGGGAGCTGTTTTTT.

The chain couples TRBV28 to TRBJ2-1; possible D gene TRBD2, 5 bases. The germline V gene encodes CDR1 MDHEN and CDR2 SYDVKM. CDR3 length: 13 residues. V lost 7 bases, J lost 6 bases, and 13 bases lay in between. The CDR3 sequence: CASTETSSNEQFF. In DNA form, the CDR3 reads TGTGCCAGCACCGAAACTAGTTCCAATGAGCAGTTCTTC. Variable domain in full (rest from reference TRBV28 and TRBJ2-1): DVKVTQSSRYLVKRTGEKVFLECVQDMDHENMFWYRQDPGLGLRLIYFSYDVKMKEKGDIPEGYSVSREKKERFSLILESASTNQTSMYLCASTETSSNEQFFGPGTRLTVL.